This T cell receptor beta chain was sequenced during a study of CXCR3-negative and CXCR3-positive naive CD8 T cells. General observations from the study: The study inferred TCR strength from TRB CDR3 properties and found comparable surface CD5 between naive subsets. Compared with CXCR3-negative naive cells, CXCR3-positive naive cells showed more hydrophobic TRB CDR3s. Fresh PBMCs were used in most assays, and CXCR3 expression partially decreased after cryopreservation.

Notes on this clonotype: Its specificity is unknown.

Researchers prepared the TRB cDNA libraries using 5' RACE with UMI labels. TCRdb processed the 5' RACE reads again and assigns one entry to each CDR3 protein, with no DNA. Its table records 150,000 or so distinct CDR3 sequences. Definition of naive CD8+ T cells rested on a CD45RO-CCR7+CD27+CD95- profile. This CDR3 has 16 residues. Germline CDR1 SGHTA, CDR2 FQGNSA. This clonotype was sampled from a human donor in good health. Some clones in this sample may be carry-over from other donors' samples. This sequence joins TRBV7-2 and TRBJ2-7; the D gene TCRdb calls, TRBD1, cannot be checked with no DNA. Sample: naive CXCR3+ CD8+ T cells from blood. Subset denoted: CD45RO-CCR7+CD27+CD95- naive CD8+ T cells expressing CXCR3 (TNR3+). This CDR3 reads CASSLTWTGVSYEQYF.